This TCR beta chain was identified in a study of CD8 T cells in Susac syndrome. Study-wide background: Patients with Susac syndrome were therapy-naive, on corticosteroids, or on intravenous immunoglobulin alone at blood draw. The study, taken as a whole, reports: By the study's own acknowledgment, its TCR sequencing and HLA analysis included relatively few individuals.

About this clonotype: Its antigen is not known.

With random hexamers, reverse transcription was performed on about 0.5 to 1 ug of RNA. immunoSEQ multiplex PCR amplified TCR beta CDR3 across 54 Vbeta, 13 Jbeta. Using its own MiXCR run on the immunoSEQ multiplex PCR reads, TCRdb lists one record per CDR3 protein. Among around 190,000 distinct CDR3 sequences listed, roughly 92% were seen once. The CDR3 is made up of 16 amino acids. Deletions cut 6 bases from V and 2 bases from J, with 17 bases between. The rearrangement joins TRBV12-3 or TRBV12-4 to TRBJ2-1; D unresolved. Material for sequencing was CD4+ T cells from PBMCs. This clonotype was obtained from a human donor with Susac syndrome. CDR3 nucleotides: TGTGCCAGCAGCCCGGCCCGGAGATTACCCTACAATGAGCAGTTCTTC. This gives the protein CASSPARRLPYNEQFF.